This T cell receptor (beta chain) was recorded in a study of Graves' ophthalmopathy and Graves' hyperthyroidism. Ophthalmopathy-affected donors exhibited moderate-to-severe activity, CAS ≥3, NOSPECS ≥4, and duration under 3 months. Patients were diagnosed from clinical symptoms, serum thyroxine, TRAb, thyroid ultrasound and orbital computed tomography. CDR1 is DFQATT and CDR2 is SNEGSKA in the germline V gene (reference sequence). The CDR3 is made up of 16 amino acids. With regard to this clonotype: At one end the junction does not follow the germline gene, possibly because of a read error.

The sequenced template was RNA, covering the TCR beta CDR3 region. An initial RT-PCR round employing HTBI primers preceded a second-round multiplex PCR. Using its own MiXCR run on the multiplex PCR reads, TCRdb lists one record per CDR3 protein. The profile shows about 740,000 distinct CDR3 sequences, around 40% of them singletons. The rearrangement uses TRBV20-1 and TRBJ2-2, with 11 bases aligning to TRBD2. The sequence was obtained from an adult man with Graves' ophthalmopathy. The material sequenced was peripheral blood. CDR3 sequence (DNA): TGCAGTGCTAGTCCTAGCGGGGGGCCGAACGCCGGGGAGCTGTTTTTT. Translated, it gives CSASPSGGPNAGELFF.